This TCR beta chain is drawn from a study of CD8+ T cells in alopecia areata. RNA was isolated and reverse transcribed to cDNA, the sequencing template. TCRdb's table, derived via immunoSEQ multiplex PCR, lists solely in-frame clones and lacks some. The table lists approximately 200,000 clones, about 60% of them singletons. General study points: Scalp clonality and expanded CD8+ clones among the top 100 were significantly decreased by tofacitinib. Under tofacitinib, numerous expanded lesional clonotypes remained detectable in scalp and blood. Relative to mice, TCR sharing across patients was less clear, a difference possibly HLA-related.

The treatment: oral pan-JAK inhibitor, 5-10 mg twice daily. Peripheral blood, together with lesional scalp punch biopsies, was collected from alopecia areata patients. CDR3 length: 20 amino acids. V lost 4 bases and J 1 base, leaving 26 bases between the germline ends. CDR1 SGDLS and CDR2 YYNGEE come from the germline V gene. About this clone itself: What it binds is not known.

The V call is TRBV9, the J call TRBJ2-2; possibly TRBD2 for D (5 bases). The sample in question was CD4+ T cells sorted from blood, obtained at week 4, from a patient treated with tofacitinib. The receptor was derived from a human donor with alopecia areata. The CDR3 bases are TGTGCCAGCAGCCCTCCCCAACGGGCAGCCCTCGCGGGGAACACCGGGGAGCTGTTTTTT. Amino acid sequence: CASSPPQRAALAGNTGELFF.